Listed here are 4 T cell receptor beta chains from one sample, sequenced in a study. Each CDR3 protein is one row after TCRdb ran MiXCR on the RT-PCR reads. The profile shows about 680,000 distinct CDR3 sequences, 13% to 15% of them singletons. Sequenced material: memory CD4+ T cells from blood. The receptors here all came from a female donor in good health, serving as a healthy control.

To note about this clonotype: Possible read error: a much larger clone is one base away. The chain is built from TRBV7-2 and TRBJ2-3; D is ambiguous. CDR3 length equals 15 residues. The ends were cut back, 1 base at V and 0 bases at J, with 8 bases in the middle. Per germline, CDR1 SGHTA and CDR2 FQGNSA. As DNA, the CDR3 is TGTGCCAGCAGCTTAGGACCGGCCAGCACAGATACGCAGTATTTT. Encoded protein: CASSLGPASTDTQYF.

This clonotype was counted ten times or more. The V gene is TRBV4-3, the J gene TRBJ2-7; D call uncertain. V shed 2 bases and J shed 6 bases, with 14 bases lying between them. This CDR3 region has 14 residues. Germline V gene sequence: CDR1 LGHNA, CDR2 YSLEER. CDR3 sequence (DNA): TGCGCCAGCAGCCAAACCGATAGATTAGGCGAGCAGTACTTC. Residues: CASSQTDRLGEQYF.

The gene calls are TRBV20-1 and TRBJ2-3, with a weak D call TRBD2 (6 bases). Germline V lookup: CDR1 DFQATT, CDR2 SNEGSKA (reference sequence). V was cut by 6 bases and J by 9 bases, with 25 bases left in between. This CDR3 contains 15 residues. CDR3 loop: CSATPLLRGSETQYF. DNA for the CDR3: TGCAGTGCCACCCCATTACTGCGGGGTTCTGAAACGCAGTATTTT.

This clonotype was seen repeatedly, ten times or more. The chain has TRBV6-5 and TRBJ2-1; D call uncertain. In germline, CDR1 is MNHEY, CDR2 SVGAGI. V was pared by 8 bases and J by 8 bases, with 16 bases between. The CDR3 contains 13 residues. The CDR3 region has the DNA TGTGCCAGCCGCGCATTCGGGCGTCATGAGCAGTTCTTC. The encoded protein is CASRAFGRHEQFF.